This T cell receptor beta chain was captured in a study of T cell repertoires in cytomegalovirus infection (dated by TCRdb to the late 2010s). About the full investigation: The peptide stimulations were aimed at well-studied HLA-B-restricted epitopes as well as recently identified HLA-C-restricted CMV epitopes, whose presentation resists viral immunomodulation. Donor HLA type was relevant to the analysis, because carriage of CMV infection together with the matching HLA type was indicated by public TCR beta signatures.

This sample's treatment or condition label indicates: in vitro stimulation with specific CMV peptide epitopes to enrich CMV-specific T cells. From the germline V gene, CDR1 is SGHVS and CDR2 is FQNEAQ. The CDR3 starts with the cysteine, ends with the phenylalanine, and has 18 residues. Only the CDR3 DNA is retained, 54 bases long and in frame from the first base. At the junction V is shortened by 1 base and J by 4 bases, with 17 bases in between. General study outcomes and caveats: Carriers of CMV infection plus the relevant HLA type were discriminated by the cumulative frequency of public TCR beta family members in the study cohort and in an independent roughly 370-donor cohort. The ex vivo response was dominated by HLA-C-restricted CMV-specific TCR beta clonotypes, and the single most frequent clonotype in two of eight donors was supplied by these HLA-C-restricted clonotypes.

Turning to this clonotype: This clone's antigen is unknown. Base-call qualities are not available, and no considerably larger clone is one nucleotide away.

The instrument given in TCRdb is Illumina HiSeq 1500. The public reads were reanalyzed by TCRdb: fastp trimming at Q25, MiXCR alignment, in-frame beta chains only. All rows with the same CDR3 protein become a single entry with the most common DNA and genes. The sample table contains fewer than 1,000,000 distinct CDR3 sequences; only one count was recorded for approximately 32% of them. Jointly, the top ten make up roughly 13% of the sample. The chain uses TRBV7-8 and TRBJ2-6, with the D gene call left open. The sequence was obtained from a human donor in good health (CMV status not recorded). Some clones in this sample may be carry-over from other donors' samples. Sequences were derived from cultured CD8+ T cells from PBMCs, sampled from culture after CMV antigen stimulation. The sequenced DNA is TGTGCCAGCAGCTTAGGGCAAACCTATAGGTCCGGGGCCAACGTCCTGACTTTC. This gives the protein CASSLGQTYRSGANVLTF.